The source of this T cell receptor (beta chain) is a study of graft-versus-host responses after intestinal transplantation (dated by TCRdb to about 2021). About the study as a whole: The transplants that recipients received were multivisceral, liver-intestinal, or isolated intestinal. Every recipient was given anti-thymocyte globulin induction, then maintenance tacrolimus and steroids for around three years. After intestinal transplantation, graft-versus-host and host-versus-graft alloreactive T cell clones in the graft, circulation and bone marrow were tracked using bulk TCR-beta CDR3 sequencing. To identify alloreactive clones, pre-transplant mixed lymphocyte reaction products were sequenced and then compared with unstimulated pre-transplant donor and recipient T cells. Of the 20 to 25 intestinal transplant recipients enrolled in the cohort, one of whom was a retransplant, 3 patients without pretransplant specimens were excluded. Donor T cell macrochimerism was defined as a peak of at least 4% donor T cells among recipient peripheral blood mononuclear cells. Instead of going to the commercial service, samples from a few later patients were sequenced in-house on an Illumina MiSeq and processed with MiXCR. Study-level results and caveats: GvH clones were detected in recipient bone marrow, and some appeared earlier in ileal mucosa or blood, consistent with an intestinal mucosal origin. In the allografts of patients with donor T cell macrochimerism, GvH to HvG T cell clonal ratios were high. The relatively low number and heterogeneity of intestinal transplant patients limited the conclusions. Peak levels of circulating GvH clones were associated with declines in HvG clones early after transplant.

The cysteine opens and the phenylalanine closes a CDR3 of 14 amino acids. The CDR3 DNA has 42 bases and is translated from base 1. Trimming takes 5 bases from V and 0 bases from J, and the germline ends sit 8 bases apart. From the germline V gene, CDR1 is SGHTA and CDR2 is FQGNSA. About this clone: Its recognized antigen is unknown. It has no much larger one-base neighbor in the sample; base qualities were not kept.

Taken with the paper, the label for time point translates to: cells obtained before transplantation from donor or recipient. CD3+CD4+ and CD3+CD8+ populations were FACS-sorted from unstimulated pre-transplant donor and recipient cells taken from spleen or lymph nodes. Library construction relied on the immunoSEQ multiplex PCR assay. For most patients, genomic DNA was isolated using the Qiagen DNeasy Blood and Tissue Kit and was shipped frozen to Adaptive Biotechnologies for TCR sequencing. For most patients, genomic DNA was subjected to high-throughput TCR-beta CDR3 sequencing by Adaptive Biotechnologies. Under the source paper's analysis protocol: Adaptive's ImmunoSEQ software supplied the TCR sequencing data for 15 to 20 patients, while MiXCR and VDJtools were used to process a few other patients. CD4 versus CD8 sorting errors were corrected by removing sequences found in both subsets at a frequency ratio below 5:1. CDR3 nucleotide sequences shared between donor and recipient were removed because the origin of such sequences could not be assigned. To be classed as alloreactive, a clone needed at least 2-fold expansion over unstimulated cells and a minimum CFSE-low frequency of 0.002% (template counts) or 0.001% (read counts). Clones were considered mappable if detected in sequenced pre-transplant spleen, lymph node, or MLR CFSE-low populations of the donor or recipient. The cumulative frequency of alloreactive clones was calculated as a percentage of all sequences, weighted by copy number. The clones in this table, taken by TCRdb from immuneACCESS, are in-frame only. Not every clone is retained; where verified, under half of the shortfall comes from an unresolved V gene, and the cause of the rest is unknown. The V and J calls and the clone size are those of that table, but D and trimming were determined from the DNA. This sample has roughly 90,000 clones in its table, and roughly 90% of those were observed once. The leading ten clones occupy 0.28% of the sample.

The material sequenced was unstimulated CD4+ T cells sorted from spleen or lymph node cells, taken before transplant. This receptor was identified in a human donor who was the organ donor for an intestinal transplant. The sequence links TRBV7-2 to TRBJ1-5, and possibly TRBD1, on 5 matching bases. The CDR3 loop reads CASSRGYSNQPQHF. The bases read TGTGCCAGCAGCAGGGGTTATAGCAATCAGCCCCAGCATTTT.